This T cell receptor (beta chain) was retrieved from a study of T cells in Graves' hyperthyroidism and ophthalmopathy. RNA transcripts provided the source from which TCR beta CDR3 regions were amplified. With the HTBI primer set, the TCR CDR3 went through a first round of RT-PCR. TCRdb analysed the multiplex PCR reads with MiXCR anew, one entry per CDR3 protein. The profile covers 350,000 to 450,000 distinct CDR3 sequences, with 11% to 15% appearing a single time and 25% to 30% taken by the ten largest. Notes on the study in general: In blood, most of the thyroid clonotypes expanded above 0.001 were also present.

The table lists this clonotype with many counts. Its antigen is as yet unknown. V was clipped by 3 bases and J by 4 bases; unmatched bases: 5. In germline, CDR1 is KGHSH, CDR2 LQKENI. The length of the CDR3 is 15 residues. Input material: blood. This receptor was taken from a man aged 45-60 years with Graves' ophthalmopathy. The rearrangement links TRBV18 to TRBJ2-7; 11 bases fit TRBD2. The CDR3 loop is CASSPGLAGPYEQYF. The DNA for the CDR3 is TGTGCCAGCTCACCCGGACTAGCGGGCCCTTACGAGCAGTACTTC.